Shown below are 15 T cell receptor beta chains from a single sample sequenced in a study of cytomegalovirus exposure and HLA in healthy donors. Vbeta (60) and Jbeta (13) primers were used in the PCR. The table came from immunoSEQ multiplex PCR; TCRdb's copy has only in-frame clones and leaves some out. The sample includes roughly 150,000 clones, roughly 80% of them seen just once. The material sequenced was PBMCs. These receptors came from a male donor in good health and CMV-seronegative.

The CDR3 is CAAGGGYETQYF. CDR3 nucleotide sequence: TGTGCCGCGGGGGGGGGTTATGAGACCCAGTACTTC. V and J are TRBV2 and TRBJ2-5, with 9 bases that match TRBD2. J was trimmed by 5 bases and V by 11 bases; bases with no gene match: 6. CDR1 and CDR2 from the germline V gene are SNHLY and FYNNEI. CDR3 length equals 12 residues.

The chain links TRBV7-6 to TRBJ2-5; a weak D match, TRBD2 (6 bases). CDR3 length equals 14 residues. CDR1 is SGHVS and CDR2 is FNYEAQ in the germline V gene. The V and J ends lost 5 bases and 4 bases respectively, with 14 bases between them. The CDR3 sequence is CASSPRRGPETQYF. CDR3 nucleotides: TGTGCCAGCAGCCCTCGGAGGGGACCAGAGACCCAGTACTTC.

This clone has only one observation. The V call is TRBV2, the J call TRBJ1-2, with D perhaps matching TRBD1 (6 bases). The CDR3 has 15 residues. V lost 5 bases, J lost 5 bases, and 18 bases lay in between. Germline V gene data show CDR1 as SNHLY and CDR2 as FYNNEI. The CDR3 bases are TGTGCCAGCAGTAGGGGGAGCCAGTGGGCTTATGGCTACACCTTC. Protein: CASSRGSQWAYGYTF.

The chain carries TRBV9 and TRBJ2-5; 8 bases fit TRBD2. Germline-derived CDR1 and CDR2 are SGDLS and YYNGEE. V dropped 1 base and J dropped 4; count of bases not matched to a gene: 3. The CDR3 totals 14 residues. The CDR3 DNA reads as TGTGCCAGCAGCGTATCGGGGGGGCGAGAGACCCAGTACTTC. Translating gives CASSVSGGRETQYF.

This chain links TRBV5-1 with TRBJ2-2, with 8 nucleotides matching TRBD1. After removal of 3 bases from V and 4 bases from J, the junction contained 8 bases not matched to a gene. Germline V gives CDR1 SGHRS, CDR2 YFSETQ. This CDR3 contains 16 residues. For the CDR3, the DNA is TGCGCCAGCAGCTACCCGACAGGGGCGGGCACCGGGGAGCTGTTTTTT. Translated, it gives CASSYPTGAGTGELFF.

This clone was seen a single time. This chain connects TRBV18 to TRBJ2-3; D remains ambiguous. V lost 3 bases and J 3 bases, leaving 19 bases between the germline ends. CDR3 length: 17 residues. Germline-derived CDR1 and CDR2 are KGHSH and LQKENI. DNA of the CDR3: TGTGCCAGCTCACCGGGTGGGCTTTTGGGTCGGACAGATACGCAGTATTTT. It encodes CASSPGGLLGRTDTQYF.

In this sample, this clone turned up a few times. This chain links TRBV7-6 with TRBJ1-6; D not resolved. Per germline, CDR1 SGHVS and CDR2 FNYEAQ. V was trimmed by 1 base and J by 5 bases, leaving 6 bases between them. The CDR3 runs to 14 residues. The DNA for the CDR3 is TGTGCCAGCAGCTTAGGTCCGGATAATTCACCCCTCCACTTT. Its protein product is CASSLGPDNSPLHF.

The V call is TRBV10-3, the J call TRBJ2-2; 11 bases agree with TRBD1. The ends lost 5 bases at V and 5 bases at J; junction bases unmatched: 4. Germline CDR1 and CDR2: ENHRY and SYGVKD. The CDR3 consists of 15 residues. The chain's CDR3 is CAISPGTGGTGELFF. DNA of the CDR3: TGTGCCATCAGTCCCGGGACAGGGGGAACCGGGGAGCTGTTTTTT.

The J gene is TRBJ1-2, the V gene TRBV10-1; D gene uncertain. CDR1 and CDR2 (germline): WNHNN, SYGVQD (reference sequence). The CDR3 contains 13 residues. Trimming pared 5 bases from V and 2 bases from J, leaving 9 bases between. The chain's CDR3 is CASSSTGNYGYTF. CDR3 coding DNA: TGCGCCAGCAGTTCGACGGGGAACTATGGCTACACCTTC.

The chain carries TRBV7-9 and TRBJ1-2; D unclear. CDR3 length: 15 amino acids. The ends were cut back, 6 bases at V and 0 bases at J, with 14 bases in the middle. CDR1 and CDR2 from the germline V gene are SEHNR and FQNEAQ (reference sequence). The CDR3, as DNA: TGTGCCAGCAGTCCTGCCCCACTACCTAACTATGGCTACACCTTC. Translation: CASSPAPLPNYGYTF.

V usage is TRBV5-1 and J usage is TRBJ2-1, with D perhaps matching TRBD1 (5 bases). Germline V gene sequence: CDR1 SGHRS, CDR2 YFSETQ. The CDR3 extends over 18 amino acids. The V end was cut by 0 bases, the J end by 0 bases, with 16 bases between. The CDR3 loop reads CASSLDRRDSYSYNEQFF. CDR3 DNA: TGCGCCAGCAGCTTGGACAGGAGAGACAGCTACTCCTACAATGAGCAGTTCTTC.

This chain connects TRBV7-2 to TRBJ1-2; TRBD1 matches 10 bases. Germline CDR1 is SGHTA and CDR2 is FQGNSA. This CDR3 is built from 18 residues. V trimming: 5 bases; J trimming: 8 bases; junction bases outside the gene matches: 20. The CDR3 loop reads CASSQHGGTGVGYIGYTF. CDR3 DNA sequence: TGTGCCAGCAGCCAACACGGGGGGACAGGGGTGGGATATATCGGCTACACCTTC.

This clone was detected only a few times. This chain uses TRBV6-1 with TRBJ1-1; D gene ambiguous. Looked up from germline, CDR1 is MNHNS and CDR2 is SASEGT. The CDR3 spans 13 residues. Trimming took 3 bases from V and 2 from J, leaving 7 bases between them. CDR3 in amino acids: CASSEAVNTEAFF. The CDR3 DNA is TGTGCCAGCAGTGAGGCGGTAAACACTGAAGCTTTCTTT.

The chain recombines TRBV18 with TRBJ1-1; perhaps TRBD1 as D (6 bases). Germline-derived CDR1 and CDR2 are KGHSH and LQKENI. V was trimmed by 6 bases and J by 1 base, leaving 9 bases between them. The CDR3 is 13 amino acids. The CDR3: CASSRTENTEAFF. Written as DNA, the CDR3 is TGTGCCAGCTCGCGGACAGAGAACACTGAAGCTTTCTTT.

The count of this clone is one. The chain carries TRBV6-5 and TRBJ1-2, with D possibly TRBD1 on 6 matching bases. There are 14 residues in the CDR3. Germline V lookup: CDR1 MNHEY, CDR2 SVGAGI. Trimming took 0 bases from V and 4 from J, leaving 9 bases between them. The CDR3 protein is CASSYSGTSYGYTF. DNA for the CDR3: TGTGCCAGCAGTTACTCCGGGACAAGCTATGGCTACACCTTC.